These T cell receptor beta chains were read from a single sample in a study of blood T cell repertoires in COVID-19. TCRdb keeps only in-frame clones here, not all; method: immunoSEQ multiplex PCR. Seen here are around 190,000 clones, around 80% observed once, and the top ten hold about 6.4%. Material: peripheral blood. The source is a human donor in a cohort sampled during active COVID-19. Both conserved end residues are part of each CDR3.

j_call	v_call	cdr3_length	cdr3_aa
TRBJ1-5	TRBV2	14	CASMPRVSNQPQHF
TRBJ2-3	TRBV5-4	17	CASSFPQRGRLTDTQYF
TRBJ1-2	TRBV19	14	CASSPTGANYGYTF
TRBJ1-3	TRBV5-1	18	CASSLTGSRAGAGNTIYF
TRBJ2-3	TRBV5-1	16	CASSLESSEGTDTQYF
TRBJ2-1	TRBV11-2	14	CASSLGTGRNEQFF
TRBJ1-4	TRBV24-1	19	CATSDPAALNRAYNEKLFF
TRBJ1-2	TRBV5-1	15	CASSPDGQDNYGYTF
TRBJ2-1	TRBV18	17	CASSSPARGLSYNEQFF
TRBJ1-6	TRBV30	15	CAWSPHRGINSPLHF
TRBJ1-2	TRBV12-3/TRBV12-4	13	CASSYGTSYGYTF
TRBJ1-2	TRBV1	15	CTSSQQSTGAYGYTF
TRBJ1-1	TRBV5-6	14	CASSPLGMNTEAFF
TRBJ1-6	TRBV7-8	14	CASSLDRQNSPLHF
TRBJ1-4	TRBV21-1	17	CASSNKTGRTTNEKLFF
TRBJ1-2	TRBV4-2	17	CASSQADRPKTNYGYTF
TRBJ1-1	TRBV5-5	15	CASSPRGATNTEAFF
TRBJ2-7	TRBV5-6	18	CASSFRLAGGLFIYEQYF
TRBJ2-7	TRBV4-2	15	CASSPILAGAYEQYF